These 16 T cell receptor beta chains were all obtained from the same sample, sequenced in a study of OX40 agonist ivuxolimab in advanced cancers. Using immunoSEQ multiplex PCR, the repertoire was profiled, and TCRdb retains in-frame clones only, with some absent. Of approximately 99,000 clones in the sample, 80% to 90% were seen once. Sequenced material: CD4+ or CD8+ T cells sorted from blood, taken in a trial of the OX40 agonist ivuxolimab. The receptors originated from an adult with an advanced solid tumor such as melanoma, head and neck, liver or kidney cancer.

This clone was seen a single time. The chain recombines TRBV16 with TRBJ1-5, with 9 bases identical to TRBD1. Trimming took 2 bases from V and 3 from J; bases not matched to a gene: 2. Germline CDR1 is KGHSY and CDR2 is FQNENV. The CDR3 length is 15 residues. CDR3 protein: CASSQGTGYNQPQHF. The CDR3 DNA reads TGTGCCAGCAGCCAAGGGACAGGGTACAATCAGCCCCAGCATTTT. Drawing the rest from reference TRBV16 and TRBJ1-5, the complete variable domain is GEEVAQTPKHLVRGEGQKAKLYCAPIKGHSYVFWYQQVLKNEFKFLISFQNENVFDETGMPKERFSAKCLPNSPCSLEIQATKLEDSAVYFCASSQGTGYNQPQHFGDGTRLSIL.

This sequence joins TRBV6-5 and TRBJ2-1, with a tentative D call TRBD2 (6 bases). The V end was cut by 4 bases, the J end by 2 bases, with 12 bases between. Germline V gene lookup returns CDR1 MNHEY and CDR2 SVGAGI. The CDR3 sequence is 15 residues long. DNA of the CDR3: TGTGCCAGCAGTTTTCGGGAGTCCCCCTACAATGAGCAGTTCTTC. It encodes CASSFRESPYNEQFF.

The genes are TRBV30 and TRBJ1-5; 7 bases match TRBD1. The V segment lost 7 bases and the J segment 0 bases; nucleotides outside the gene matches: 15. The CDR3 length is 17 residues. Per germline, CDR1 GTSNPN and CDR2 SVGIG (reference sequence). CDR3 sequence (DNA): TGTGCCTTTTCTCTACTTTCAGGGGGATATAGCAATCAGCCCCAGCATTTT. This codes for CAFSLLSGGYSNQPQHF.

The chain joins TRBV18 to TRBJ2-7; D is perhaps TRBD1 (6 bases). The germline gives CDR1 KGHSH, CDR2 LQKENI. With 2 bases removed from V and 0 bases from J, the gap between germline ends came to 8 bases. The CDR3 has 14 residues. DNA for the CDR3: TGTGCCAGCTCACCAACAGGGATCTCCTACGAGCAGTACTTC. This sequence encodes CASSPTGISYEQYF.

V and J are TRBV4-2 and TRBJ2-1; TRBD2 matches at 12 bases. Per germline, CDR1 LGHNA and CDR2 YNFKEQ. CDR3 size: 16 residues. V lost 3 bases to trimming and J lost 4 bases; unmatched junction nucleotides: 4. The CDR3 region is CASSQTSGGDYNEQFF. CDR3 bases: TGTGCCAGCAGCCAGACTAGCGGGGGTGATTACAATGAGCAGTTCTTC.

This clone was counted only a few times. The V and J genes are TRBV9 and TRBJ2-7; either TRBD1 or TRBD2 may fit D (6 bases each). V shed 9 bases and J shed 5 bases, with 27 bases lying between them. This CDR3 contains 16 residues. In germline, CDR1 is SGDLS, CDR2 YYNGEE. The CDR3, as DNA: TGTGCCAACAGGGAGGTTGGACAGCTCCCCTGGGACGAGCAGTACTTC. It is translated as CANREVGQLPWDEQYF. The whole variable domain, filled in from reference TRBV9 and TRBJ2-7, reads DSGVTQTPKHLITATGQRVTLRCSPRSGDLSVYWYQQSLDQGLQFLIQYYNGEERAKGNILERFSAQQFPDLHSELNLSSLELGDSALYFCANREVGQLPWDEQYFGPGTRLTVT.

The V and J genes are TRBV4-1 and TRBJ2-4; 10 bases are shared with TRBD1. V dropped 3 bases and J dropped 0; count of bases not matched to a gene: 11. CDR3 length: 19 amino acids. Germline-derived CDR1 and CDR2 are MGHRA and YSYEKL. Here the CDR3 reads CASSQRHRDRGLAKNIQYF. The DNA of the CDR3 is TGCGCCAGCAGCCAGAGACACCGGGACAGGGGTCTAGCCAAAAACATTCAGTACTTC.

The rearrangement joins TRBV14 to TRBJ2-5; D is unresolved. Trimming removed 3 bases at V and 4 bases at J, with 9 bases between. The germline gives CDR1 SGHDN, CDR2 FVKESK. This CDR3 has 13 residues. CDR3 nucleotide sequence: TGTGCCAGCAGCCAGGGCCTCGGAGAGACCCAGTACTTC. It is translated as CASSQGLGETQYF.

The chain uses TRBV19 and TRBJ1-3; 7 nucleotides agree with TRBD1. J was trimmed by 0 bases and V by 7 bases; bases with no gene match: 6. The CDR3 has 15 residues. Germline assignment: CDR1 LNHDA and CDR2 SQIVND (reference sequence). CDR3 residues: CASKTGSSSGNTIYF. CDR3 bases: TGTGCCAGTAAGACAGGGTCGAGCTCTGGAAACACCATATATTTT.

This clone came up once. This sequence joins TRBV9 and TRBJ2-5; D is uncertain. V shed 2 bases and J shed 5 bases, with 13 bases lying between them. Germline V gene sequence: CDR1 SGDLS, CDR2 YYNGEE. CDR3 length: 14 residues. For the CDR3, the DNA is TGTGCCAGCAGCGTCGGCCCACTCGGGGAGACCCAGTACTTC. Translating it yields CASSVGPLGETQYF.

The V call is TRBV15, the J call TRBJ2-7; D is unclear. Germline CDR1 reads LNHNV; CDR2 reads YYDKDF (reference sequence). Trimming removed 6 bases from V and 3 bases from J, with 12 bases in between. CDR3 length: 13 residues. The CDR3 DNA reads as TGTGCCACCAGAACATCTGGAGTCTACGAGCAGTACTTC. Residues: CATRTSGVYEQYF.

The genes are TRBV2 and TRBJ2-2; no reliable D call. The CDR3 consists of 14 residues. Looked up from germline, CDR1 is SNHLY and CDR2 is FYNNEI. V lost 7 bases and J 3 bases, leaving 12 bases between the germline ends. The CDR3, as DNA: TGTGCCAGCATCCCCCAGGCCCACACCGGGGAGCTGTTTTTT. Encoded protein: CASIPQAHTGELFF.

The chain uses TRBV4-2 and TRBJ1-2; D unresolved. CDR3 length: 14 residues. CDR1 is LGHNA and CDR2 is YNFKEQ in the germline V gene. V lost 1 base and J lost 2, with 8 bases in between. Here the CDR3 DNA reads TGTGCCAGCAGCCAAGGGGAACGGAACTATGGCTACACCTTC. Its translation: CASSQGERNYGYTF.

The chain has TRBV30 and TRBJ1-4; D is unclear. The CDR3 length is 12 residues. Trimming left V 0 bases short and J 10 bases short, with 9 bases between. CDR1 and CDR2 from the germline V gene are GTSNPN and SVGIG (reference sequence). The CDR3 loop reads CAWSVAVGKLFF. CDR3 bases: TGTGCCTGGAGTGTAGCAGTAGGAAAACTGTTTTTT.

The genes are TRBV19 and TRBJ2-7, with D possibly matching TRBD1 (6 bases). V was pared by 5 bases and J by 6 bases, with 26 bases between. CDR1 and CDR2 from the germline V gene are LNHDA and SQIVND (reference sequence). This CDR3 contains 17 residues. CDR3 amino acids: CASSHRRTQGDRSEQYF. The DNA for the CDR3 is TGTGCCAGTAGTCATCGTCGAACACAGGGCGATCGTAGCGAGCAGTACTTC.

The chain uses TRBV11-2 and TRBJ1-1; 7 nucleotides line up with TRBD1. The CDR3 has 13 amino acids. CDR1 SGHAT and CDR2 FQNNGV come from the germline V gene. The V and J ends lost 6 bases and 1 base, in that order; junction bases with no gene match: 2. As DNA, the CDR3 is TGTGCCAGCAGACGGACAGGGAACACTGAAGCTTTCTTT. Protein sequence: CASRRTGNTEAFF.